A selection of T cell receptor beta chains follows, all from one sample in a study of regulatory T cells in long-lasting Graves disease. One entry per CDR3 protein, called by TCRdb with MiXCR from the multiplex PCR reads. Here the sample spans 420,000 or so distinct CDR3 sequences, approximately 16% being singletons. The same sample was also studied in work on T cells in Graves' hyperthyroidism and ophthalmopathy.

Sequencing was performed on peripheral blood mononuclear cells (PBMCs), taken at new diagnosis, from a patient treated with antithyroid drugs. The receptors originated from a woman in her late teens or twenties with Graves disease. The CDR3 runs from the conserved cysteine through the conserved F or W. Fields, in order: clone size, J gene, V gene, D gene, CDR3 protein, CDR3 DNA. A D gene is named only where the DNA matches it firmly. Where a row states a size, it is once, few, many or the class of an expanded clone; other rows omit it.

>few|TRBJ1-1|TRBV6-1|TRBD1
CASRAQTGGNTEAFF
TGTGCCAGCAGAGCCCAGACAGGGGGGAACACTGAAGCTTTCTTT
>-|TRBJ2-2|TRBV20-1|-
CSANRNINTGELFF
TGCAGTGCTAACAGGAACATCAACACCGGGGAGCTGTTTTTT
>-|TRBJ1-3|TRBV7-8|TRBD1
CASSPTGGTGNTIYF
TGTGCCAGCAGCCCAACAGGGGGCACTGGAAACACCATATATTTT
>-|TRBJ2-1|TRBV28|-
CASSLIGGPYNEQFF
TGTGCCAGCAGTTTAATAGGAGGACCTTACAATGAGCAGTTCTTC
>-|TRBJ2-5|TRBV19|TRBD1
CASSIKPGTGQETQCF
TGTGCCAGTAGTATCAAGCCTGGGACAGGGCAAGAGACCCAGTGCTTC
>-|TRBJ2-1|TRBV18|TRBD2
CASSGVGGVGEQFF
TGTGCCAGCTCCGGTGTGGGAGGGGTCGGTGAGCAGTTCTTC
>few|TRBJ2-1|TRBV4-3|-
CASNSGAGYEQFF
TGCGCCAGCAACTCCGGGGCCGGCTATGAGCAGTTCTTC
>few|TRBJ2-2|TRBV18|-
CASSPGSRTNTGELFF
TGTGCCAGCTCACCAGGCAGTCGGACCAACACCGGGGAGCTGTTTTTT
>many|TRBJ1-3|TRBV28|-
CASSPNTGDTIYF
TGTGCCAGCAGTCCAAATACGGGGGACACCATATATTTT
>few|TRBJ2-5|TRBV28|-
CASSFFHQETQYF
TGTGCCAGCAGTTTTTTCCACCAAGAGACCCAGTACTTC
>-|TRBJ1-2|TRBV6-1|-
CASHRGSPYGYTF
TGTGCCTCCCATCGCGGGTCTCCCTATGGCTACACCTTC
>many|TRBJ2-7|TRBV6-2/TRBV6-3|TRBD2
CASSDGLSGSPTYEQYF
TGTGCCAGCAGTGACGGGCTTAGCGGGAGTCCCACCTACGAGCAGTACTTC
>few|TRBJ1-3|TRBV9|-
CASSPRSTSSSGNTIYF
TGTGCCAGCAGCCCTCGGAGTACTTCCTCCTCTGGAAACACCATATATTTT
>-|TRBJ1-4|TRBV15|-
CATSRDLATNEKLFF
TGTGCCACCAGCAGAGATCTGGCAACTAATGAAAAACTGTTTTTT
>-|TRBJ2-4|TRBV28|-
CATFGTDRNIQYF
TGTGCCACCTTCGGGACGGACCGAAACATTCAGTACTTC
>many|TRBJ1-2|TRBV28|-
CASSSTDGAVGANYGYTF
TGTGCCAGCAGTTCGACCGACGGGGCGGTTGGAGCTAACTATGGCTACACCTTC
>-|TRBJ2-2|TRBV5-5|-
CASSLQRATNTGELFF
TGTGCCAGCAGCTTGCAGCGAGCAACGAACACCGGGGAGCTGTTTTTT
>few|TRBJ1-4|TRBV2|TRBD1
CASRSGTGRNEKLFF
TGTGCCAGCAGGAGTGGGACAGGACGAAATGAAAAACTGTTTTTT
>many|TRBJ2-7|TRBV7-2|TRBD1
CASSRGVGQGGEQYF
TGTGCCAGCAGCCGAGGGGTCGGACAGGGTGGTGAGCAGTACTTC
>many|TRBJ2-1|TRBV28|-
CASATTGYAYNEQFF
TGTGCCAGCGCAACAACAGGGTATGCATACAATGAGCAGTTCTTC
>many|TRBJ2-1|TRBV11-2|-
CASSLWSQGGFFGEQFF
TGTGCCAGCAGCTTATGGTCCCAGGGTGGTTTTTTTGGGGAGCAGTTCTTC
>few|TRBJ1-2|TRBV28|TRBD1
CASSTLRGGQGGKLGYTF
TGTGCCAGCAGTACCCTCCGCGGGGGACAGGGCGGAAAATTGGGCTACACCTTC
>many|TRBJ2-3|TRBV28|TRBD2
CASSLLADNTDTQYF
TGTGCCAGCAGTTTACTAGCGGATAACACAGATACGCAGTATTTT
>few|TRBJ1-4|TRBV5-4|-
CASSGQGRNEKLFF
TGTGCCAGCAGCGGGCAGGGGCGCAATGAAAAACTGTTTTTT
>-|TRBJ1-2|TRBV7-2|-
CASSLVRGGYTF
TGTGCCAGCAGCTTAGTAAGGGGTGGCTACACCTTC
>many|TRBJ2-1|TRBV28|TRBD2
CASRPLGGSSYNEQFF
TGTGCCAGCAGACCCTTGGGGGGGAGCTCCTACAATGAGCAGTTCTTC
>-|TRBJ1-6|TRBV18|-
CASSPGPEGNSPLHF
TGTGCCAGCTCACCTGGTCCCGAGGGGAATTCACCCCTCCACTTT
>-|TRBJ2-7|TRBV27|-
CASSLTPSGGPAQYF
TGTGCCAGCAGTTTAACCCCCTCAGGGGGGCCCGCGCAGTACTTC
>few|TRBJ2-7|TRBV6-5|-
CASSYSGSFEQYF
TGTGCCAGCAGTTACTCGGGGTCCTTCGAGCAGTACTTC
>few|TRBJ1-1|TRBV30|TRBD1
CALLRDRATEAFF
TGTGCCCTGCTACGGGACAGGGCGACTGAAGCTTTCTTT
>few|TRBJ2-7|TRBV27|-
CASPATRDTRYEQYF
TGTGCCAGTCCCGCCACCCGGGACACCCGCTACGAGCAGTACTTC
>-|TRBJ1-5|TRBV6-4|TRBD1
CASTGQEYQPQHF
TGTGCCAGCACGGGACAGGAGTATCAGCCCCAGCATTTT
>-|TRBJ2-2|TRBV7-2|TRBD1
CASSPQGAGVSTGELFF
TGTGCCAGCAGCCCACAGGGGGCGGGAGTTTCCACCGGGGAGCTGTTTTTT
>-|TRBJ2-2|TRBV25-1|-
CAARGGTNTGELFF
TGTGCGGCGAGGGGAGGGACAAACACCGGGGAGCTGTTTTTT
>-|TRBJ2-2|TRBV2|-
CASRGRTGRTGELFF
TGTGCCAGCAGGGGGCGGACCGGGCGAACCGGGGAGCTGTTTTTT